The T cell receptor (beta chain) under discussion was sequenced for a study of cytomegalovirus exposure and HLA in healthy donors. For the study at large: In terms of ancestry, the Caucasian-associated cluster contained about 81% of the 398 genotyped donors.

Overall study findings and caveats: In a later analysis, at a false discovery rate of 0.05, 16,951 TCR beta sequences matched HLA alleles. Per published accounts, TCR beta sequences correctly predicted the HLA-A and HLA-B alleles of most subjects. In a later analysis, TCR beta V- and J-gene trimming showed a link to a missense DCLRE1C variant.

With regard to this clone: Its antigen is currently unknown.

V was pared by 1 base and J by 9 bases, with 10 bases between. The CDR3 totals 13 residues. CDR1 LGHNA and CDR2 YNFKEQ come from the germline V gene. PCR used 60 Vbeta primers and 13 Jbeta primers. The table came from immunoSEQ multiplex PCR; TCRdb's copy has only in-frame clones and leaves some out. The sample holds approximately 110,000 clones; about four fifths are singletons and the top ten take roughly 2.6%. The sequenced sample consisted of PBMCs. This receptor was obtained from a young woman in good health and CMV-seronegative. V gene TRBV4-2 combines with J gene TRBJ2-1, with D maybe TRBD2 (6 bases). This CDR3 is CASSQAGVGEQFF. The CDR3 nucleotides are TGTGCCAGCAGCCAAGCGGGAGTTGGTGAGCAGTTCTTC.